The clone carrying this TCR beta chain came up a few times. In the authors' methods: A per-sample median of about 100,000 TCRs was observed, with counts ranging from about 23,224 to 690,600. TCRdb called the RACE reads again in MiXCR, with one record for every CDR3 protein. The V and J calls follow TCRdb's processing rather than the paper's. The table includes about 190,000 distinct CDR3 sequences, more than 20% detected once. Time point indicated: patch test 3, about 24 weeks after DPC sensitization. The sample's treatment: therapeutic diphenylcyclopropenone sensitization with weekly scalp DPC. Unfractionated whole blood served as the source for total RNA extraction. These data originate in a study of human T cells and chemical hapten exposure. Study-wide background: Each week of the roughly 26-week study, patients had diphenylcyclopropenone applied to the scalp. Chiefly women, the patients showed alopecia areata, totalis or universalis.

The source material was whole blood, sampled in connection with sensitization to the hapten diphenylcyclopropenone (DPC). The source is a woman aged 40 to 55 with alopecia areata. Some clones in this sample may be carry-over from other donors' samples.

The CDR3 region has the DNA TGTGCCAGCCGTGATTACCGACCGGAATCCTACGAGCAGTACTTC. Residues: CASRDYRPESYEQYF. The chain recombines TRBV28 with TRBJ2-7; D call uncertain. Trimming pared 8 bases from V and 1 base from J, leaving 18 bases between. The CDR3 loop spans 15 amino acids. In germline, CDR1 is MDHEN, CDR2 SYDVKM.